These 11 T cell receptor beta chains were sequenced from one sample in a study of T cell changes during pregnancy in multiple sclerosis. Method: immunoSEQ multiplex PCR; TCRdb's copy keeps in-frame clones and lacks some. The sample lists approximately 41,000 clones; approximately 94% were seen once. Source: CD4+ T cells from peripheral blood mononuclear cells, taken in the second trimester of pregnancy. The receptors were gathered from a female donor with multiple sclerosis, enrolled in a pregnancy study.

The chain is built from TRBV5-1 and TRBJ2-3; 11 nucleotides line up with TRBD2. Germline V CDR1 and CDR2: SGHRS, YFSETQ. The junction had 9 bases not matched to a gene; V was cut back by 4 bases and J by 5 bases. The CDR3 totals 16 residues. CDR3 nucleotide sequence: TGCGCCAGCAGCCAACTTAGCGGGGGGGCAAAAGATACGCAGTATTTT. Translation: CASSQLSGGAKDTQYF.

This chain links TRBV28 with TRBJ1-5, with 7 nucleotides matching TRBD1. This CDR3 comprises 13 residues. Unmatched junction bases numbered 2, after V lost 4 bases and J lost 5 bases. Germline V gene sequence: CDR1 MDHEN, CDR2 SYDVKM. CDR3 in DNA: TGTGCCAGCAGTTATAGGGGGCATCAGCCCCAGCATTTT. Encoded protein: CASSYRGHQPQHF.

The CDR3, as DNA: TGTGCCAGCAGCCAGAACTTAGCGGGGGGTTTCTACGAGCAGTACTTC. It codes for CASSQNLAGGFYEQYF. The chain has TRBV6-6 and TRBJ2-7, with 10 positions matching TRBD2. CDR3 length: 16 residues. V gave up 6 bases and J gave up 3 bases; unmatched junction bases: 11. Per germline, CDR1 MNHNY and CDR2 SVGAGI (reference sequence).

CDR3 DNA: TGCGCCAGCAGCCAAGAAGTCGGTCCTAACTATGGCTACACCTTC. Translation: CASSQEVGPNYGYTF. The rearrangement joins TRBV4-3 to TRBJ1-2, with no clear D. Germline V gives CDR1 LGHNA, CDR2 YSLEER. Trimming removed 0 bases from V and 0 bases from J, with 8 bases in between. The CDR3 consists of 15 residues.

The chain's CDR3 is CASSILTGGADTEAFF. The CDR3 coding sequence is TGTGCCAGCAGTATCCTGACAGGGGGGGCCGACACTGAAGCTTTCTTT. The chain joins TRBV25-1 to TRBJ1-1; 9 bases are shared with TRBD1. With 5 bases clipped from V and 3 bases from J, the junction kept 10 bases outside the gene matches. The germline V gene encodes CDR1 MGHDK and CDR2 SYGVNS. This CDR3 contains 16 residues.

The chain uses TRBV7-6 and TRBJ2-6; maybe TRBD2 (6 bases). The CDR3 sequence is 15 residues long. Germline CDR1 reads SGHVS; CDR2 reads FNYEAQ. V lost 4 bases to trimming and J lost 1 base, with 8 bases between them. The CDR3 reads CASSSGVSGANVLTF. The CDR3 nucleotides read TGTGCCAGCAGCTCGGGAGTATCTGGGGCCAACGTCCTGACTTTC. Variable domain in full (rest from reference TRBV7-6 and TRBJ2-6): GAGVSQSPRYKVTKRGQDVALRCDPISGHVSLYWYRQALGQGPEFLTYFNYEAQQDKSGLPNDRFSAERPEGSISTLTIQRTEQRDSAMYRCASSSGVSGANVLTFGAGSRLTVL.

The chain links TRBV4-3 to TRBJ2-2; weak D call: TRBD2 (7 bases). Germline V gives CDR1 LGHNA, CDR2 YSLEER. Trimming took off 0 bases at V and 5 bases at J, with 10 bases between the two ends. The CDR3 spans 15 residues. The CDR3 bases are TGCGCCAGCAGCCAAGAAGGGGGAGGGACCGGGGAGCTGTTTTTT. This translates into CASSQEGGGTGELFF.

This clone was recorded once. This chain links TRBV19 with TRBJ2-2; TRBD1 is a possible D gene (5 bases). Trimming cost V 7 bases and J 7 bases, with 16 bases left between them. The CDR3 length is 14 residues. Germline values: CDR1 LNHDA, CDR2 SQIVND (reference sequence). CDR3 loop: CASKTQGKGGELFF. The CDR3 bases are TGTGCCAGTAAAACTCAGGGTAAAGGCGGGGAGCTGTTTTTT.

The V and J genes are TRBV5-1 and TRBJ1-1; D unclear. The CDR3 totals 14 residues. Deletions cut 4 bases from V and 3 bases from J, with 13 bases between. Germline CDR1 SGHRS, CDR2 YFSETQ. The CDR3 DNA sequence: TGCGCCAGCAGCCCAGACTCTCGAGACACTGAAGCTTTCTTT. Amino acid sequence: CASSPDSRDTEAFF. Using reference TRBV5-1 and TRBJ1-1 for the parts outside the CDR3, the full variable domain is KAGVTQTPRYLIKTRGQQVTLSCSPISGHRSVSWYQQTPGQGLQFLFEYFSETQRNKGNFPGRFSGRQFSNSRSEMNVSTLELGDSALYLCASSPDSRDTEAFFGQGTRLTVV.

J is TRBJ2-1 and V is TRBV15; TRBD2 aligns across 7 bases. The CDR3 has 17 amino acids. Germline CDR1 is LNHNV and CDR2 is YYDKDF (reference sequence). J gave up 3 bases and V 3 bases, and 11 bases lay outside the gene matches. CDR3 residues: CATSRGPGTIFYNEQFF. CDR3 DNA: TGTGCCACCAGCAGGGGTCCCGGGACTATATTCTACAATGAGCAGTTCTTC.

The rearrangement joins TRBV7-2 to TRBJ1-5; D perhaps matches TRBD1 (5 bases). V was clipped by 5 bases and J by 4 bases, with 9 bases between them. Germline CDR1 and CDR2: SGHTA and FQGNSA. The CDR3 is 13 amino acids. Here the CDR3 reads CASSTDRNQPQHF. CDR3 nucleotide sequence: TGTGCCAGCAGCACCGACAGAAATCAGCCCCAGCATTTT.